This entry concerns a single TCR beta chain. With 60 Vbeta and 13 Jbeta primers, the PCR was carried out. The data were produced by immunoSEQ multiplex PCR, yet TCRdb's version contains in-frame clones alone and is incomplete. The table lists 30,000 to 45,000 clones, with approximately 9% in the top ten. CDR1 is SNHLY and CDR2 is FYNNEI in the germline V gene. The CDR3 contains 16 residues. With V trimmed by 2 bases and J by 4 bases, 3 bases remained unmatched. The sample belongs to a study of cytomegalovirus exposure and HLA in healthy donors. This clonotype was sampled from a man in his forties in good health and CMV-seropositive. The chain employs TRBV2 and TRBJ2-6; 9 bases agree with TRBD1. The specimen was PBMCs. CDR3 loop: CASSERTGAGANVLTF. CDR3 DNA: TGTGCCAGCAGTGAAAGGACAGGGGCCGGGGCCAACGTCCTGACTTTC.